A selection of T cell receptor beta chains follows, all from one sample in a study of response to subunit inactivated influenza vaccine. TCRdb passed the RT-PCR reads through MiXCR, listing each CDR3 protein once. Among roughly 290,000 distinct CDR3 sequences, 20% to 25% were seen once, and the ten largest hold roughly 10%. The sequencing used PBMCs from blood, collected roughly 20 months after vaccination. Receptors originate from a man aged 45-69 years who received an inactivated influenza vaccine. Each CDR3 is given with its conserved first and last residue. A D gene is named only where the DNA matches it firmly. Clone size, where shown, is once, few, many, or a class for clones that have expanded.

cdr3_nt	cdr3_aa	j_call	v_call	d_call	clone_size
TGTGCCAGCAGTTTGTCTAGCGGGCGAACCTACAATGAGCAGTTCTTC	CASSLSSGRTYNEQFF	TRBJ2-1	TRBV28	TRBD2	NA
TGTGCCAGCTCACCACCATATGGGACAGGGTTCGAGCAGTACTTC	CASSPPYGTGFEQYF	TRBJ2-7	TRBV18	TRBD1	NA
TGCAGTGCTAGAGGAGGAGCCCAGGGCAGTGAAGCTTTCTTT	CSARGGAQGSEAFF	TRBJ1-1	TRBV20-1	NA	few
TGTGCCAGCAGAGACCGTGGGGACGCACCCCTCCACTTT	CASRDRGDAPLHF	TRBJ1-6	TRBV6-2/TRBV6-3	NA	NA
TGTGCCAGCAGTCAAAGCCCGGGACTTGGGACTTTAATCGATCAGCCCCAGCATTTT	CASSQSPGLGTLIDQPQHF	TRBJ1-5	TRBV28	NA	few
TGTGCCAGCAGCGTAGCGGGGGGACAGCTCTCTGGAAACACCATATATTTT	CASSVAGGQLSGNTIYF	TRBJ1-3	TRBV9	TRBD1	many
TGTGCCAGCAGCCCCGGGATCACAGATACGCAGTATTTT	CASSPGITDTQYF	TRBJ2-3	TRBV7-8	NA	NA
TGTGCCAGCTCACCGGACTTGGTAACGGACACTGAAGCTTTCTTT	CASSPDLVTDTEAFF	TRBJ1-1	TRBV18	NA	many
TGTGCCAGCACGGGGGGGCGTGGGAACACTGAAGCTTTCTTT	CASTGGRGNTEAFF	TRBJ1-1	TRBV7-9	NA	few
TGTGCCAGCAGTTACTCGCCGCTCGGGACAGGGGACCATATGGCTTTCTTT	CASSYSPLGTGDHMAFF	TRBJ1-1	TRBV6-2/TRBV6-3	TRBD1	many
TGCAGTGCTGGGGGGTGGGGAGTGAACACTGAAGCTTTCTTT	CSAGGWGVNTEAFF	TRBJ1-1	TRBV20-1	NA	NA
TGTGCCAGCAGTTTGTTTGAACAGTCGGGTCAGCCCCAGCATTTT	CASSLFEQSGQPQHF	TRBJ1-5	TRBV12-3/TRBV12-4	NA	few
TGCGCCAGCAGATGGACATTCGATTCACCCCTCCACTTT	CASRWTFDSPLHF	TRBJ1-6	TRBV10-2	NA	few
TGTGCCAGCCCTGAAAGGAGGGGGCTGGATGGCTACACCTTC	CASPERRGLDGYTF	TRBJ1-2	TRBV21-1	NA	NA
TGCGCCGGCAGCCAATGGAGCGGAGAGACCCAGTACTTC	CAGSQWSGETQYF	TRBJ2-5	TRBV4-1	NA	NA
TGTGCGATAGGGGGAGCTCAGGGGCCGCCCCAGCATTTT	CAIGGAQGPPQHF	TRBJ1-5	TRBV7-9	NA	few
TGTGCCAGCAGTTACTCGTGGGACTCATCCTTCGCCTACAATGAGCAGTTCTTC	CASSYSWDSSFAYNEQFF	TRBJ2-1	TRBV6-5	NA	few
TGTGCCAGCAGGTTTGGGAGAGACAATGAGCAGTTCTTC	CASRFGRDNEQFF	TRBJ2-1	TRBV2	NA	NA
TGCGCCAGCAGCCAAGACAATTCGGGAGCTAACTATGGCTACACCTTC	CASSQDNSGANYGYTF	TRBJ1-2	TRBV4-1	NA	few
TGTGCCAGCAGCCAAGACGGGACAGACTCCTACGAGCAGTACTTC	CASSQDGTDSYEQYF	TRBJ2-7	TRBV4-2	TRBD1	NA
TGTGCCAGCAGTGAGTGGACAGGGGGCGTCTATGGCAACACCTTC	CASSEWTGGVYGNTF	TRBJ1-2	TRBV6-1	TRBD1	NA
TGCAGCGCGGGACAGGGGGCTGAGGAGCAGTACTTC	CSAGQGAEEQYF	TRBJ2-7	TRBV29-1	TRBD1	NA
TGCGCCAGCAGCCAAGCGCTCAGACAGGGCATGAACACTGAAGCTTTCTTT	CASSQALRQGMNTEAFF	TRBJ1-1	TRBV4-3	TRBD1	few